This TCR beta chain was profiled in a study of T cells in Graves' hyperthyroidism and ophthalmopathy. General study points: Most expanded thyroid clonotypes above 0.001 recurred in blood. Ophthalmopathy was predicted by the model a median of approximately 6 months ahead of onset. A model using 13 V-J features told ophthalmopathy apart from stable hyperthyroidism.

RNA transcripts served as the template for amplifying TCR beta CDR3 regions. TCR CDR3 underwent first-round RT-PCR with the HTBI primer set. Each CDR3 protein gets one entry after TCRdb re-called the multiplex PCR reads with MiXCR. The sample has about 720,000 distinct CDR3 sequences, about 15% seen once; the top ten hold under 9.5%. With regard to this clonotype: Its antigen is not known. A much larger clone differs from this one at a single base, so this may be a read error.

Looked up from germline, CDR1 is LNHDA and CDR2 is SQIVND (reference sequence). CDR3 length: 14 amino acids. V gave up 7 bases and J gave up 3 bases, with 16 bases separating them. The sequenced sample consisted of blood. The TCR originated in a man younger than 30 with Graves' hyperthyroidism. V usage is TRBV19 and J usage is TRBJ2-7; D is unclear. CDR3 protein: CASTLSAFIYEQYF. In DNA, the CDR3 is TGTGCCAGTACTTTAAGCGCATTCATCTACGAGCAGTACTTC.